This TCR beta chain was obtained from a study of blood T cell repertoires in COVID-19. Study-level information: From T cells, B-cell-depleted T cells, or PBMCs came the material, which was cDNA or gDNA.

The junction had 8 bases not matched to a gene; V was cut back by 3 bases and J by 5 bases. This CDR3 contains 15 residues. CDR1 WSHSY and CDR2 SAAADI come from the germline V gene. Sequenced by immunoSEQ multiplex PCR; TCRdb stores in-frame clones only, minus some. This sample yields fewer than 250,000 clones, of which around 90% are seen a single time; roughly 0.8% belongs to the top ten. This clone occurred a few times. V usage is TRBV10-2 and J usage is TRBJ2-7; 9 nucleotides line up with TRBD1. Input material: peripheral blood. The receptor was isolated from a man aged 30-40 years with COVID-19, enrolled during active disease. The CDR3 here is CASSDPGQGLNEQYF. For the CDR3, the DNA is TGCGCCAGCAGTGATCCGGGACAGGGATTAAACGAGCAGTACTTC.